Below, 32 T cell receptor beta chains from the same sample are listed, as sequenced in a study of Tregs in tolerant kidney transplant recipients. Sequencing was performed with immunoSEQ multiplex PCR; in TCRdb, only in-frame clones are kept and a portion is missing. This table has 14,000 to 15,000 clones, roughly 75% appearing once. This specimen consisted of Tregs from blood, obtained before the transplant. These receptors were obtained from a human donor who received a combined kidney and bone marrow transplant.

The chain joins TRBV13 to TRBJ1-2, with D hard to call. Germline values: CDR1 PRHDT, CDR2 FYEKMQ (reference sequence). The CDR3 is 12 amino acids. V was pared by 5 bases and J by 14 bases, with 18 bases between. The CDR3 nucleotides are TGTGCCAGCAGCCCGAGATCCGGGTCGGGGACCTTC. It encodes CASSPRSGSGTF.

The DNA of the CDR3 is TGCAGCGCGGGACTAGCCATAGGGGATACGCAGTATTTT. The encoded protein is CSAGLAIGDTQYF. The chain is built from TRBV29-1 and TRBJ2-3, with 9 bases that match TRBD2. J lost 6 bases, V lost 7 bases, and 8 bases had no gene match. The germline CDR1 and CDR2 sequences are SQVTM and ANQGSEA. This CDR3 is 13 amino acids long.

The genes are TRBV28 and TRBJ2-5, with D perhaps TRBD2 (5 bases). V was pared by 2 bases and J by 3 bases, with 13 bases between. CDR1 and CDR2 (germline): MDHEN, SYDVKM. The CDR3 is 15 amino acids. CDR3 in DNA: TGTGCCAGCAGTTTAGGGAGCGCCGCTAAAGAGACCCAGTACTTC. Protein product: CASSLGSAAKETQYF.

This clone has only a few counts. The chain couples TRBV5-1 to TRBJ2-2; 10 bases align to TRBD2. This CDR3 comprises 17 residues. Germline V lookup: CDR1 SGHRS, CDR2 YFSETQ. V was pared by 5 bases and J by 0 bases, with 7 bases of the junction left unmatched. The CDR3 DNA follows: TGCGCCAGCAGGCCTAGCGGGGGCCCCGCGAACACCGGGGAGCTGTTTTTT. Amino acid sequence: CASRPSGGPANTGELFF.

V is TRBV27 and J is TRBJ1-2, with 7 bases identical to TRBD1. V trimming: 4 bases; J trimming: 7 bases; junction bases outside the gene matches: 12. Germline assignment: CDR1 MNHEY and CDR2 SMNVEV (reference sequence). There are 15 residues in the CDR3. The CDR3 protein is CASSSLTRGARGYTF. In DNA, the CDR3 is TGTGCCAGCAGTTCCCTAACCAGGGGGGCCCGTGGCTACACCTTC.

This clone was found a few times. Since no conserved phenylalanine or tryptophan closes the CDR3, a read error is the likely cause. Because the CDR3's place on the DNA is in doubt, the DNA is left out and the CDR3 is given as listed by TCRdb. The chain carries TRBV4-2 and TRBJ1-2; TRBD1 was called by the table and not checked on the DNA. The V gene's germline CDR1 is LGHNA and CDR2 YNFKEQ. The CDR3 spans 13 residues, counting both ends. The CDR3 protein is CASSQDPTTTGIY.

This clone is a singleton in its sample. The chain joins TRBV30 to TRBJ1-1, with no clear D. Looked up from germline, CDR1 is GTSNPN and CDR2 is SVGIG (reference sequence). V was cut by 2 bases and J by 2 bases, with 15 bases left in between. The CDR3 is 15 amino acids. CDR3 DNA sequence: TGTGCCTGGAGTCCACATCAGAGGTTCAACACTGAAGCTTTCTTT. Protein sequence: CAWSPHQRFNTEAFF. Using reference TRBV30 and TRBJ1-1 for the parts outside the CDR3, the full variable domain is SQTIHQWPATLVQPVGSPLSLECTVEGTSNPNLYWYRQAAGRGLQLLFYSVGIGQISSEVPQNLSASRPQDRQFILSSKKLLLSDSGFYLCAWSPHQRFNTEAFFGQGTRLTVV.

This rearrangement joins TRBV6-1 to TRBJ2-1, with 11 nucleotides matching TRBD2. V lost 7 bases and J lost 9; bases outside the gene matches: 11. This CDR3 is 15 amino acids long. From germline, CDR1 is MNHNS and CDR2 SASEGT. The CDR3 here is CASTILAGAPGEQFF. The DNA of the CDR3 is TGTGCCAGCACTATACTAGCGGGAGCTCCCGGTGAGCAGTTCTTC.

The chain employs TRBV19 and TRBJ2-1; 8 nucleotides agree with TRBD1. The germline V gene encodes CDR1 LNHDA and CDR2 SQIVND (reference sequence). V shed 5 bases and J 3 bases; nucleotides not matched to a gene: 6. The CDR3 contains 15 residues. The DNA of the CDR3 is TGTGCCAGTAGTCCCCGACAGGGGCTCTACAATGAGCAGTTCTTC. The encoded protein is CASSPRQGLYNEQFF.

This chain uses TRBV10-1 with TRBJ2-3, with 8 bases matching TRBD2. CDR1 is WNHNN and CDR2 is SYGVQD in the germline V gene (reference sequence). CDR3 length equals 15 residues. V shed 3 bases and J 2 bases; nucleotides not matched to a gene: 4. The CDR3 region is CASSEGGRNTDTQYF. CDR3 nucleotide sequence: TGCGCCAGCAGTGAAGGCGGGAGGAACACAGATACGCAGTATTTT.

The chain combines TRBV5-1 with TRBJ2-1; the D is unclear. Looked up from germline, CDR1 is SGHRS and CDR2 is YFSETQ. This CDR3 has 13 amino acids. Trimming stripped 0 bases from V and 7 bases from J, with 8 bases between. Written as DNA, the CDR3 is TGCGCCAGCAGCTTGGACATCTCAAATGAGCAGTTCTTC. This gives the protein CASSLDISNEQFF. Looking up the rest from reference TRBV5-1 and TRBJ2-1 gives the full variable domain: KAGVTQTPRYLIKTRGQQVTLSCSPISGHRSVSWYQQTPGQGLQFLFEYFSETQRNKGNFPGRFSGRQFSNSRSEMNVSTLELGDSALYLCASSLDISNEQFFGPGTRLTVL.

V usage is TRBV5-1 and J usage is TRBJ2-7; 8 bases are shared with TRBD2. CDR1 and CDR2 (germline): SGHRS, YFSETQ. This CDR3 has 16 residues. Losses at the gene ends were 4 bases for V and 2 bases for J; bases not matched to a gene: 11. The CDR3 sequence is CASSVTPGLGAYEQYF. The DNA of the CDR3 is TGCGCCAGCAGCGTCACCCCGGGACTAGGGGCCTACGAGCAGTACTTC. Full variable domain (rest looked up from reference TRBV5-1 and TRBJ2-7): KAGVTQTPRYLIKTRGQQVTLSCSPISGHRSVSWYQQTPGQGLQFLFEYFSETQRNKGNFPGRFSGRQFSNSRSEMNVSTLELGDSALYLCASSVTPGLGAYEQYFGPGTRLTVT.

V and J are TRBV28 and TRBJ1-2; D unclear. The germline V gene encodes CDR1 MDHEN and CDR2 SYDVKM. V gave up 4 bases and J gave up 2 bases, with 17 bases separating them. CDR3 length equals 16 residues. The CDR3 reads CASSSSMAGFNYGYTF. As DNA, the CDR3 is TGTGCCAGCAGTTCCTCCATGGCGGGGTTCAACTATGGCTACACCTTC.

This clone was observed a few times. This chain connects TRBV2 to TRBJ1-1; D is uncertain. From germline, CDR1 is SNHLY and CDR2 FYNNEI. Trimming removed 3 bases from V and 5 bases from J, with 10 bases in between. The CDR3 totals 13 residues. CDR3 protein: CASSDSEGTEAFF. The CDR3 DNA is TGTGCCAGCAGTGATAGTGAGGGAACTGAAGCTTTCTTT.

V and J are TRBV2 and TRBJ2-7, with TRBD1 identical over 9 bases. Germline CDR1 and CDR2: SNHLY and FYNNEI. With V trimmed by 7 bases and J by 6 bases, 13 bases remained unmatched. The CDR3 runs to 15 residues. The CDR3 region has the DNA TGTGCCAGCACCATAAACCGGGACAGGGTCCGCGAGCAGTACTTC. Protein product: CASTINRDRVREQYF. Supplemented by reference TRBV2 and TRBJ2-7, the full variable domain reads EPEVTQTPSHQVTQMGQEVILRCVPISNHLYFYWYRQILGQKVEFLVSFYNNEISEKSEIFDDQFSVERPDGSNFTLKIRSTKLEDSAMYFCASTINRDRVREQYFGPGTRLTVT.

The chain's CDR3 is CASSLRGRINEQYF. The CDR3, as DNA: TGTGCCAGCAGTTTGAGGGGGCGCATCAACGAGCAGTACTTC. This chain links TRBV27 with TRBJ2-7, with 7 bases fitting TRBD1. Germline V gene data show CDR1 as MNHEY and CDR2 as SMNVEV (reference sequence). J lost 5 bases, V lost 3 bases, and 7 bases had no gene match. The CDR3 covers 14 residues.

The rearrangement uses TRBV9 and TRBJ2-2, with TRBD2 as a possible D gene (6 bases). Trimming stripped 1 base from V and 5 bases from J, with 18 bases between. The CDR3 covers 17 residues. Germline-derived CDR1 and CDR2 are SGDLS and YYNGEE. DNA for the CDR3: TGTGCCAGCAGCGTACTAAGCCTAGCGTCGTGGACCGGGGAGCTGTTTTTT. Translation: CASSVLSLASWTGELFF.

The CDR3 region is CASSSQWDYTNGYTF. Written as DNA, the CDR3 is TGTGCCAGCAGTTCCCAATGGGACTACACAAATGGCTACACCTTC. The V and J genes are TRBV28 and TRBJ1-2, with D perhaps TRBD1 (5 bases). Germline-derived CDR1 and CDR2 are MDHEN and SYDVKM. This CDR3 comprises 15 residues. Trimming removed 4 bases at V and 6 bases at J, with 18 bases between.

The rearrangement links TRBV28 to TRBJ1-4; D might be TRBD1 (6 bases). V was clipped by 3 bases and J by 3 bases, with 11 bases between them. The CDR3 totals 15 residues. Germline V gene sequence: CDR1 MDHEN, CDR2 SYDVKM. The chain's CDR3 is CASSFGYRANEKLFF. The DNA for the CDR3 is TGTGCCAGCAGTTTTGGGTACAGGGCTAATGAAAAACTGTTTTTT.

This clone was counted a single time. The chain recombines TRBV6-5 with TRBJ1-2, with 7 bases that match TRBD1. The V gene's germline CDR1 is MNHEY and CDR2 SVGAGI. J lost 2 bases, V lost 0 bases, and 6 bases had no gene match. The CDR3 spans 16 residues. The CDR3 nucleotides are TGTGCCAGCAGTTACTCACCGGGACAGAAAAACTATGGCTACACCTTC. Protein product: CASSYSPGQKNYGYTF.

V gene TRBV6-5 combines with J gene TRBJ1-1; 8 bases match TRBD1. Germline V lookup: CDR1 MNHEY, CDR2 SVGAGI. This CDR3 spans 11 amino acids. The V gene end was trimmed by 6 bases and the J gene end by 6 bases; junction bases not matched to a gene: 0. CDR3 DNA: TGTGCCAGCAGCAGGGGGCCTGAAGCTTTCTTT. It translates to CASSRGPEAFF.

The chain links TRBV25-1 to TRBJ1-1; TRBD1 matches 8 bases. The CDR3 spans 17 residues. The germline CDR1 and CDR2 sequences are MGHDK and SYGVNS. V shed 4 bases and J 0 bases; nucleotides not matched to a gene: 10. The CDR3 region is CASSAIGQGKLNTEAFF. The CDR3 coding sequence is TGTGCCAGCAGTGCCATCGGACAGGGCAAATTGAACACTGAAGCTTTCTTT.

The chain is built from TRBV5-1 and TRBJ1-2; 8 bases map to TRBD1. Germline assignment: CDR1 SGHRS and CDR2 YFSETQ. The CDR3 sequence is 15 residues long. After removal of 4 bases from V and 7 bases from J, the junction contained 12 bases not matched to a gene. The CDR3 nucleotides read TGCGCCAGCAGCCACCGGACAGGGAAGCACCCTGGCTACACCTTC. It codes for CASSHRTGKHPGYTF.

The chain couples TRBV4-1 to TRBJ1-6; D possibly corresponds to TRBD1 (5 bases). Trimming took off 1 base at V and 9 bases at J, with 13 bases between the two ends. Per germline, CDR1 MGHRA and CDR2 YSYEKL. The CDR3 contains 15 residues. CDR3 sequence (DNA): TGCGCCAGCAGCCAAGTAGGGGCCAGGGTTTCACCCCTCCACTTT. Protein: CASSQVGARVSPLHF.

The chain employs TRBV6-5 and TRBJ1-1, with D possibly TRBD1 on 5 matching bases. CDR1 is MNHEY, CDR2 SVGAGI, per germline. This CDR3 contains 14 residues. Trimming cost V 6 bases and J 5 bases, with 16 bases left between them. Here the CDR3 DNA reads TGTGCCAGCAGGCCTCAGGGTGGTAGAACTGAAGCTTTCTTT. Protein product: CASRPQGGRTEAFF.

J is TRBJ1-1 and V is TRBV15, with no clear D. Trimming removed 2 bases from V and 0 bases from J, with 4 bases in between. The germline gives CDR1 LNHNV, CDR2 YYDKDF (reference sequence). This CDR3 spans 13 amino acids. The CDR3 DNA sequence: TGTGCCACCAGCAGAACACTGAACACTGAAGCTTTCTTT. Encoded protein: CATSRTLNTEAFF.

V usage is TRBV7-8 and J usage is TRBJ1-5; 9 bases align to TRBD1. This CDR3 comprises 20 residues. Germline V gene sequence: CDR1 SGHVS, CDR2 FQNEAQ. Trimming cost V 5 bases and J 0 bases; bases outside gene matches: 17. The CDR3 spells CASSHPVGQGPGGSNQPQHF. The CDR3 coding sequence is TGTGCCAGCAGCCACCCGGTAGGACAGGGGCCCGGGGGTAGCAATCAGCCCCAGCATTTT.

The sample holds one count of this clone. This chain connects TRBV9 to TRBJ2-2, with TRBD1 matching over 8 bases. The CDR3 sequence is 18 residues long. From germline, CDR1 is SGDLS and CDR2 YYNGEE. The V and J ends lost 2 bases and 0 bases, in that order; junction bases with no gene match: 9. CDR3 loop: CASSVDRGTTPNTGELFF. CDR3 DNA sequence: TGTGCCAGCAGCGTCGACAGGGGAACGACGCCGAACACCGGGGAGCTGTTTTTT.

This clone appeared a few times. The chain couples TRBV5-1 to TRBJ1-2; 9 positions match TRBD1. CDR3 size: 15 residues. V lost 3 bases, J lost 7 bases, and 10 bases stayed unmatched. CDR1 and CDR2 from the germline V gene are SGHRS and YFSETQ. The CDR3 region is CASSSDPGTGSGYTF. The DNA of the CDR3 is TGCGCCAGCAGCTCGGACCCCGGGACAGGGAGTGGCTACACCTTC.

The rearrangement uses TRBV7-9 and TRBJ2-3, with TRBD1 matching 8 bases. From germline, CDR1 is SEHNR and CDR2 FQNEAQ (reference sequence). This CDR3 is 16 amino acids long. V gave up 1 base and J gave up 5 bases; unmatched junction bases: 8. For the CDR3, the DNA is TGTGCCAGCAGCTTAGGACAGGGGAATCCGCGAGATACGCAGTATTTT. Translating gives CASSLGQGNPRDTQYF.

This clone was observed a handful of times. The rearrangement uses TRBV6-1 and TRBJ1-6; maybe TRBD1 (5 bases). This CDR3 has 15 residues. Germline-derived CDR1 and CDR2 are MNHNS and SASEGT. Trimming removed 10 bases from V and 4 bases from J, with 17 bases in between. The CDR3 spells CATSGGQVYNSPLHF. In DNA form, the CDR3 reads TGTGCCACTAGTGGCGGACAAGTTTATAATTCACCCCTCCACTTT.

The rearrangement uses TRBV18 and TRBJ2-7; 7 nucleotides agree with TRBD2. The CDR3 covers 18 residues. The trim removed 6 bases at V and 2 bases at J, leaving 19 bases unmatched. The V gene's germline CDR1 is KGHSH and CDR2 LQKENI. CDR3 in amino acids: CASSPTGTNRWLTYEQYF. CDR3 DNA sequence: TGTGCCAGCTCCCCCACCGGGACTAATAGGTGGCTTACCTACGAGCAGTACTTC.